This T cell receptor beta chain was identified in a study of blood T cell repertoires in COVID-19. Authors' processing steps: Amplification from reference gene primers served as the basis for estimated nucleated cell counts. Measured with immunoSEQ multiplex PCR; TCRdb has only the in-frame clones, and not every one. The DNA gave D and trimming, while V, J and clone size come from that table. This table has tens of thousands of clones, 81% appearing once. There are 15 residues in the CDR3. V was shortened by 0 bases and J by 1 base, with 10 bases between the two germline ends. CDR1 and CDR2 from the germline V gene are SGHRS and YFSETQ.

The source of this sequence is an elderly man with acute or convalescent COVID-19. The rearrangement uses TRBV5-1 and TRBJ1-2; tentative D call: TRBD1 (6 bases). Sequences were obtained from peripheral blood. The CDR3 region is CASSLDGQLNYGYTF. Written as DNA, the CDR3 is TGCGCCAGCAGCTTGGATGGACAGCTTAACTATGGCTACACCTTC.